Given below is one TCR beta chain in context. The entry originates in a study of blood T cell repertoires in COVID-19. About the study: There were acute and convalescent COVID-19 samples, and they came from the United States, Italy and Spain. From T cells, B-cell-depleted T cells, or PBMCs came the material, which was cDNA or gDNA.

Methods used by the authors: How many nucleated cells were present was estimated from reference gene primer amplification. The assay was immunoSEQ multiplex PCR, and TCRdb's table has in-frame clones only and misses some. For V, J and clone size, that table is used; D and trimming come from the DNA. The sample consists of about 170,000 clones, roughly 80% of them appearing once. From germline, CDR1 is SQVTM and CDR2 ANQGSEA. V gave up 3 bases and J gave up 0 bases, with 17 bases separating them. The CDR3 loop spans 16 amino acids. Seattle's cohort entered during active infection and was followed longitudinally.

The TCR sequence derives from a woman older than 75 with COVID-19, enrolled during active disease. The chain carries TRBV29-1 and TRBJ1-2; D ambiguous. Material: peripheral blood. The CDR3 here is CSVEGMGVTTNYGYTF. In DNA form, the CDR3 reads TGCAGCGTTGAGGGAATGGGAGTTACAACTAACTATGGCTACACCTTC. The full variable domain, its missing parts supplied by reference TRBV29-1 and TRBJ1-2, is SAVISQKPSRDICQRGTSLTIQCQVDSQVTMMFWYRQQPGQSLTLIATANQGSEATYESGFVIDKFPISRPNLTFSTLTVSNMSPEDSSIYLCSVEGMGVTTNYGYTFGSGTRLTVV.